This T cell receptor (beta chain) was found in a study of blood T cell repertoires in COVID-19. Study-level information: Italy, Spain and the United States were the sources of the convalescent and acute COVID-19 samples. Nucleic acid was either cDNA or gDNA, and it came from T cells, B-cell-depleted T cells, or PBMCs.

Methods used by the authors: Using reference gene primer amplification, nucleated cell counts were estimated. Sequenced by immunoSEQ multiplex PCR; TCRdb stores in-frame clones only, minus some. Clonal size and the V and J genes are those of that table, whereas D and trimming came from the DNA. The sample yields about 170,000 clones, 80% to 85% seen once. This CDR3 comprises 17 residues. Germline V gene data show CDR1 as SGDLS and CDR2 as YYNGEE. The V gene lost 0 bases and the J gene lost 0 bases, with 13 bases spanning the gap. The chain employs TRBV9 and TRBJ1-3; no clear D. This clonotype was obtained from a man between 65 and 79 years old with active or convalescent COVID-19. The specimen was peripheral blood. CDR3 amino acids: CASSVASATVSGNTIYF. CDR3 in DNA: TGTGCCAGCAGCGTAGCCTCCGCCACTGTCTCTGGAAACACCATATATTTT.